This section outlines one T cell receptor beta chain sequence together with its context. Antigen unknown. The source of the sample is a study of cytomegalovirus exposure and HLA in healthy donors. Study-wide points: One variant, a missense change in DCLRE1C, was linked in a later analysis to TCR beta V- and J-gene trimming. Exclusion applied to some V segments, including TRBV6-2 and TRBV6-3, as they were indistinguishable. In a later analysis, productive TCRs from donors in an Asian-associated ancestry cluster reportedly carried fewer N-insertions than the cohort mean. HLA alleles were associated with some 17,000 TCR beta sequences in a later analysis at 0.05 false discovery rate.

Germline V gene data show CDR1 as LNHDA and CDR2 as SQIVND (reference sequence). V gave up 5 bases and J gave up 2 bases, with 13 bases separating them. This CDR3 spans 14 amino acids. The PCR ran on 60 Vbeta and 13 Jbeta primers. Some clones are missing from TCRdb's copy, which holds only in-frame ones; the method was immunoSEQ multiplex PCR. Of tens of thousands of clones in the sample, about 76% were seen once. This receptor was identified in a woman between 35 and 50 years old in good health and CMV-seropositive. The chain recombines TRBV19 with TRBJ2-7; tentative D call: TRBD2 (5 bases). Specimen: PBMCs. For the CDR3, the DNA is TGTGCCAGTAGTCCAACCGCTAGCACCTACGAGCAGTACTTC. It translates to CASSPTASTYEQYF.